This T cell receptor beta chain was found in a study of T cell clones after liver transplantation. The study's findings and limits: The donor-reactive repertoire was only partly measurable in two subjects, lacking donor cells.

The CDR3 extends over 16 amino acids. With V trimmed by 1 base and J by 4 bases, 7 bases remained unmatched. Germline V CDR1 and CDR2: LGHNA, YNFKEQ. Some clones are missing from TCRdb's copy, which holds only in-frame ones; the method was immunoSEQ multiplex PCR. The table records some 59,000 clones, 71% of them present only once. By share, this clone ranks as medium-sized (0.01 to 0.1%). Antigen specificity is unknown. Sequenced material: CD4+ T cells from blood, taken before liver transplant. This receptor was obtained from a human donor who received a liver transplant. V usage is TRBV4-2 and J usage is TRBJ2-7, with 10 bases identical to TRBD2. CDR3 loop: CASSQVMASGGYEQYF. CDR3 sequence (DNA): TGTGCCAGCAGCCAAGTAATGGCTAGCGGGGGATACGAGCAGTACTTC.